A selection of T cell receptor beta chains follows, all from one sample in a study of response to subunit inactivated influenza vaccine. Each CDR3 protein is one row after TCRdb ran MiXCR on the RT-PCR reads. The repertoire has approximately 500,000 distinct CDR3 sequences, roughly 25% of them found once; the top ten carry approximately 3%. The sample was also linked to a second study, of T cells expressing NK-cell markers.

This specimen consisted of CD4+ T cells sorted from PBMCs, obtained less than 13 days after vaccination. The receptors were gathered from a man between 50 and 59 years old who received an inactivated influenza vaccine. The CDR3 runs from the conserved cysteine through the conserved F or W. D genes are given only for firm matches. Not every row has a clone size; where given, it reads once, few, many or a size class.

D,size,V,J,CDR3,DNA
-,-,TRBV27,TRBJ2-7,CASSVDGISYEQYF,TGTGCCAGCAGTGTGGACGGAATCTCCTACGAGCAGTACTTC
-,-,TRBV7-2,TRBJ1-6,CASRGQYNSPLHF,TGTGCCAGCAGGGGGCAGTATAATTCACCCCTCCACTTT
-,-,TRBV7-8,TRBJ1-5,CASSLLGLGQPQHF,TGTGCCAGCAGCTTATTAGGGCTAGGGCAGCCCCAGCATTTT
TRBD2,-,TRBV15,TRBJ2-1,CATSRDPGLAGDNEQFF,TGTGCCACCAGCAGAGATCCAGGACTAGCGGGAGATAATGAGCAGTTCTTC
-,few,TRBV7-2,TRBJ2-2,CASSLASVGGELFF,TGTGCCAGCAGCTTAGCTTCGGTCGGCGGGGAGCTGTTTTTT
TRBD2,few,TRBV6-1,TRBJ2-7,CASFPNQAAGDEQYF,TGTGCCAGCTTTCCCAACCAGGCTGCGGGAGACGAGCAGTACTTC
-,few,TRBV7-9,TRBJ2-5,CASSWGTGQETQYF,TGTGCCAGCAGCTGGGGGACGGGACAAGAGACCCAGTACTTC
TRBD1,many,TRBV7-9,TRBJ2-7,CASSLGGVRGLSYEQYF,TGTGCCAGCAGCTTAGGAGGTGTCAGGGGGCTTTCCTACGAGCAGTACTTC
-,-,TRBV7-2,TRBJ2-2,CASSPPDRPRGELFF,TGTGCCAGCAGCCCCCCGGACAGACCCCGGGGGGAGCTGTTTTTT
-,many,TRBV29-1,TRBJ2-5,CSVVVAGETQYF,TGCAGCGTTGTTGTGGCGGGCGAGACCCAGTACTTC
-,-,TRBV4-1,TRBJ1-5,CASSPGRLESNQPQHF,TGCGCCAGCAGCCCCGGACGTCTCGAAAGCAATCAGCCCCAGCATTTT
-,few,TRBV12-3/TRBV12-4,TRBJ2-1,CASSWTGPAYNEQFF,TGTGCCAGCAGTTGGACCGGGCCGGCCTACAATGAGCAGTTCTTC
-,few,TRBV12-3/TRBV12-4,TRBJ1-5,CASRVGGDTQPQHF,TGTGCCAGCAGGGTAGGGGGAGATACCCAGCCCCAGCATTTT
-,once,TRBV27,TRBJ1-5,CASSPWTRGNQPQHF,TGTGCCAGCAGTCCCTGGACGAGGGGCAATCAGCCCCAGCATTTT
-,few,TRBV12-3/TRBV12-4,TRBJ2-7,CASARGYEQYF,TGTGCCAGCGCCAGAGGATACGAGCAGTACTTC
-,few,TRBV7-8,TRBJ1-5,CASSLARWGNQPQHF,TGTGCCAGCAGCTTAGCGAGATGGGGGAATCAGCCCCAGCATTTT
TRBD1,-,TRBV5-1,TRBJ1-5,CASSIGTDSNQPQHF,TGCGCCAGCAGCATAGGGACAGATAGCAATCAGCCCCAGCATTTT
-,-,TRBV12-3/TRBV12-4,TRBJ2-3,CASSRGRSTDTQYF,TGTGCCAGCAGCCGAGGGCGGAGCACAGATACGCAGTATTTT
-,-,TRBV20-1,TRBJ1-5,CSASLGVHQPQHF,TGCAGTGCTTCCCTCGGGGTCCATCAGCCCCAGCATTTT
TRBD1,few,TRBV10-3,TRBJ1-2,CAINHDRANGYTF,TGTGCCATCAACCATGACAGGGCTAATGGCTACACCTTC
TRBD2,few,TRBV6-1,TRBJ2-1,CASSLGLAGHEQFF,TGTGCCAGCAGCCTGGGACTAGCGGGTCATGAGCAGTTCTTC
-,many,TRBV10-3,TRBJ2-3,CAISPSRDFGSLADTQYF,TGTGCCATCAGCCCTTCCAGGGATTTCGGTTCCTTGGCAGATACGCAGTATTTT
-,-,TRBV25-1,TRBJ1-3,CASMDRAISGNTIYF,TGTGCCAGCATGGACAGAGCGATCTCTGGAAACACCATATATTTT
TRBD1,-,TRBV7-9,TRBJ1-4,CASSLTGSREKLFF,TGTGCCAGCAGCCTGACAGGGTCTCGTGAAAAACTGTTTTTT